The 25 T cell receptor beta chains in this list originate from one sample, sequenced in a study of T-cell memory formation after mild COVID-19. TCRdb used MiXCR to reprocess the 5' RACE reads, holding one entry per CDR3 protein. The table shows fewer than 700,000 distinct CDR3 sequences, with roughly a fifth occurring only once. The sample was PBMCs or a T cell subset sorted from them (not recorded which). The receptors derive from an adult woman who had mild COVID-19 (a few samples of this study predate the infection). Cell type and time point are not known.

This clonotype was seen more than once but under ten times. V is TRBV30 and J is TRBJ2-1, with TRBD2 identical over 10 bases. V shed 0 bases, J shed 6 bases, and the junction held 8 bases outside the gene matches. The CDR3 extends over 16 amino acids. The germline V gene has CDR1 GTSNPN and CDR2 SVGIG (reference sequence). CDR3: CAWSVVSSGGFNEQFF. The CDR3 region has the DNA TGTGCCTGGAGTGTAGTATCTAGCGGGGGTTTCAATGAGCAGTTCTTC. The full variable domain, in which reference TRBV30 and TRBJ2-1 provide the parts outside the CDR3, is SQTIHQWPATLVQPVGSPLSLECTVEGTSNPNLYWYRQAAGRGLQLLFYSVGIGQISSEVPQNLSASRPQDRQFILSSKKLLLSDSGFYLCAWSVVSSGGFNEQFFGPGTRLTVL.

The gene calls are TRBV11-2 and TRBJ1-1, with D unresolved. CDR3 length: 14 amino acids. The germline V gene encodes CDR1 SGHAT and CDR2 FQNNGV. V lost 6 bases, J lost 5 bases, and 16 bases lay in between. CDR3 sequence reads: CASRGSSSGTEAFF. The CDR3 nucleotides read TGTGCCAGCAGAGGATCTTCCTCGGGGACTGAAGCTTTCTTT.

This clonotype was seen a few times. This chain links TRBV7-3 with TRBJ2-7; 7 bases match TRBD2. Germline assignment: CDR1 SGHTA and CDR2 FQGTGA. Unmatched junction bases numbered 6, after V lost 2 bases and J lost 2 bases. The CDR3 length is 15 residues. CDR3 region: CASSLAAGSTYEQYF. The CDR3 DNA reads TGTGCCAGCAGCTTAGCAGCGGGGAGCACCTACGAGCAGTACTTC.

This clonotype was counted a few times. The chain combines TRBV5-6 with TRBJ1-1; 8 bases align to TRBD1. Per the germline V gene, CDR1 is SGHDT and CDR2 is YYEEEE. V shed 0 bases, J shed 7 bases, and the junction held 8 bases outside the gene matches. CDR3 size: 15 residues. Here the CDR3 DNA reads TGTGCCAGCAGCTTGGTAGGGACAGGTTATGATGAAGCTTTCTTT. This gives the protein CASSLVGTGYDEAFF. Combining the CDR3 with reference TRBV5-6 and TRBJ1-1 gives the whole variable domain DAGVTQSPTHLIKTRGQQVTLRCSPKSGHDTVSWYQQALGQGPQFIFQYYEEEERQRGNFPDRFSGHQFPNYSSELNVNALLLGDSALYLCASSLVGTGYDEAFFGQGTRLTVV.

This clonotype was detected many times. The CDR3, as DNA: TGCGCCAGCAGCCAGATGGGGGGACTAGCGGGGTACAATGAGCAGTTCTTC. Encoded protein: CASSQMGGLAGYNEQFF. The chain links TRBV4-1 to TRBJ2-1, with TRBD2 matching 13 bases. CDR1 and CDR2 from the germline V gene are MGHRA and YSYEKL. The CDR3 runs 17 residues. V was pared by 3 bases and J by 4 bases, with 6 bases of the junction left unmatched.

The chain has TRBV5-5 and TRBJ2-5; D might be TRBD1 (5 bases). Germline-derived CDR1 and CDR2 are SGHKS and YYEKEE (reference sequence). The ends were cut back, 4 bases at V and 1 base at J, with 14 bases in the middle. This CDR3 comprises 15 residues. The CDR3 DNA is TGTGCCAGCAGCCCCTACAACAGGTTCCAAGAGACCCAGTACTTC. This encodes CASSPYNRFQETQYF.

Only a few counts were recorded for this clonotype. J is TRBJ2-2 and V is TRBV5-1; possibly TRBD1 or TRBD2 for D (6 bases each). V was cut by 2 bases and J by 0 bases, with 11 bases left in between. The CDR3 is 16 amino acids. In germline, CDR1 is SGHRS, CDR2 YFSETQ. CDR3 loop: CASSLGGITNTGELFF. For the CDR3, the DNA is TGCGCCAGCAGCTTAGGGGGGATCACGAACACCGGGGAGCTGTTTTTT.

The table lists this clonotype with a few counts. This chain's CDR3 is CASSQAVTSGILNEQFF. Written as DNA, the CDR3 is TGTGCCAGCAGCCAAGCGGTCACTAGCGGGATTTTGAATGAGCAGTTCTTC. The chain couples TRBV3-1 to TRBJ2-1; 10 bases are shared with TRBD2. Germline CDR1 LGHDT, CDR2 YNNKEL (reference sequence). Trimming removed 1 base from V and 7 bases from J; junction bases left unmatched: 10. This CDR3 contains 17 residues.

J is TRBJ2-1 and V is TRBV7-8, with D unresolved. V lost 5 bases and J 7 bases, leaving 15 bases between the germline ends. CDR1 and CDR2 (germline): SGHVS, FQNEAQ. This CDR3 spans 14 amino acids. The CDR3 sequence: CASSPLRLPNEQFF. The DNA of the CDR3 is TGTGCCAGCAGCCCCCTGAGACTTCCGAATGAGCAGTTCTTC.

This clonotype was counted a few times. The V and J genes are TRBV12-3 or TRBV12-4 and TRBJ1-5; possible D gene TRBD1, 5 bases. Trimming removed 3 bases from V and 2 bases from J, with 14 bases in between. The CDR3 spans 16 residues. The CDR3 spells CASSFGRVLGNQPQHF. DNA of the CDR3: TGTGCCAGCAGTTTTGGCAGGGTGTTGGGCAATCAGCCCCAGCATTTT.

The genes are TRBV7-9 and TRBJ2-1; the D is unclear. Germline V gives CDR1 SEHNR, CDR2 FQNEAQ (reference sequence). The CDR3 extends over 16 amino acids. The germline V and J ends were trimmed by 1 base and 10 bases, with 20 bases remaining between them. CDR3: CASSLGPRAASNEQFF. CDR3 nucleotides: TGTGCCAGCAGCTTAGGACCTAGGGCAGCCAGCAACGAGCAGTTCTTC. The whole variable domain, filled in from reference TRBV7-9 and TRBJ2-1, reads DTGVSQNPRHKITKRGQNVTFRCDPISEHNRLYWYRQTLGQGPEFLTYFQNEAQLEKSRLLSDRFSAERPKGSFSTLEIQRTEQGDSAMYLCASSLGPRAASNEQFFGPGTRLTVL.

This clonotype turned up a few times. V gene TRBV13 combines with J gene TRBJ2-7; D may be TRBD1 (7 bases). CDR3 size: 16 residues. V lost 5 bases and J lost 5, with 22 bases in between. Germline V gene lookup returns CDR1 PRHDT and CDR2 FYEKMQ (reference sequence). The CDR3, as DNA: TGTGCCAGCAGCCCCCGGAGGGAGGACAGGACCCACGAGCAGTACTTC. It is translated as CASSPRREDRTHEQYF.

This clonotype has only a few counts. This chain uses TRBV18 with TRBJ2-5, with TRBD2 matching 13 bases. This CDR3 region has 15 residues. Germline lookup yields CDR1 KGHSH and CDR2 LQKENI. Trimming took 6 bases from V and 5 from J; bases not matched to a gene: 6. The CDR3 region is CASSQGLAGDETQYF. CDR3 DNA: TGTGCCAGCTCCCAAGGACTAGCGGGGGATGAGACCCAGTACTTC.

The CDR3 DNA reads TGTGCCAGCAGCCCCACCGACCCTCTCACAGATACGCAGTATTTT. It is translated as CASSPTDPLTDTQYF. This sequence joins TRBV7-6 and TRBJ2-3; no reliable D call. V was pared by 5 bases and J by 2 bases, with 14 bases between. The CDR3 covers 15 residues. Per the germline V gene, CDR1 is SGHVS and CDR2 is FNYEAQ.

This clonotype was picked up a small number of times. The gene calls are TRBV5-1 and TRBJ2-7; D is perhaps TRBD1 (5 bases). The CDR3 has 14 residues. Trimming removed 0 bases from V and 5 bases from J, with 12 bases in between. CDR1 and CDR2 (germline): SGHRS, YFSETQ. The CDR3 sequence is CASSLVAGFDEQYF. In DNA form, the CDR3 reads TGCGCCAGCAGCTTGGTAGCAGGGTTCGACGAGCAGTACTTC.

This chain uses TRBV15 with TRBJ2-7; 11 bases align to TRBD1. The J segment lost 3 bases and the V segment lost 0 bases, leaving 4 bases of the junction unmatched. The length of the CDR3 is 16 residues. Germline CDR1 reads LNHNV; CDR2 reads YYDKDF (reference sequence). This CDR3 is CATSRDGGTGGYEQYF. In DNA, the CDR3 is TGTGCCACCAGCAGAGATGGCGGGACAGGGGGCTACGAGCAGTACTTC.

This clonotype was counted only a few times. The CDR3: CASSQEKGPNEQFF. CDR3 coding DNA: TGCGCCAGCAGCCAAGAAAAAGGGCCTAATGAGCAGTTCTTC. The rearrangement uses TRBV4-1 and TRBJ2-1; no firm D call. V dropped 0 bases and J dropped 7 bases, with 10 bases sitting between them. Germline CDR1 is MGHRA and CDR2 is YSYEKL. This CDR3 comprises 14 residues.

The V call is TRBV10-3, the J call TRBJ1-5; D is unresolved. Germline loops: CDR1 ENHRY, CDR2 SYGVKD. This CDR3 comprises 14 residues. Trimming left V 3 bases short and J 3 bases short, with 9 bases between. DNA of the CDR3: TGTGCCATCAGTGATGGCAGCCTCAATCAGCCCCAGCATTTT. This codes for CAISDGSLNQPQHF.

The CDR3 DNA follows: TGTGCCAGCAGCGTGGACAGGGGGCACTCCTACGAGCAGTACTTC. Amino acids: CASSVDRGHSYEQYF. J is TRBJ2-7 and V is TRBV2; 11 positions agree with TRBD1. V trimming: 6 bases; J trimming: 0 bases; junction bases outside the gene matches: 4. This CDR3 comprises 15 residues. Looked up from germline, CDR1 is SNHLY and CDR2 is FYNNEI.

This clonotype has more than one count but fewer than ten. The chain employs TRBV5-1 and TRBJ1-4; TRBD1 matches 9 bases. The V segment lost 3 bases and the J segment 2 bases; nucleotides outside the gene matches: 11. CDR1 is SGHRS, CDR2 YFSETQ, per germline. This CDR3 has 18 amino acids. Here the CDR3 reads CASSYHTGGEITNEKLFF. The DNA for the CDR3 is TGCGCCAGCAGCTACCATACAGGGGGCGAAATTACTAATGAAAAACTGTTTTTT.

This clonotype has only a few counts. This chain joins TRBV5-1 and TRBJ1-6; TRBD1 agrees at 7 bases. The CDR3 is 16 residues long. J lost 4 bases, V lost 3 bases, and 7 bases had no gene match. Germline CDR1 is SGHRS and CDR2 is YFSETQ. DNA for the CDR3: TGCGCCAGCAGCTCAACCCAGGGGGTGTATAATTCACCCCTCCACTTT. Amino acids: CASSSTQGVYNSPLHF.

The chain combines TRBV18 with TRBJ2-6; 8 nucleotides match TRBD1. Germline CDR1 and CDR2: KGHSH and LQKENI. CDR3 length: 17 residues. V shed 2 bases, J shed 0 bases, and the junction held 3 bases outside the gene matches. The CDR3 DNA reads as TGTGCCAGCTCACCAAGGACAGGGCTCTCTGGGGCCAACGTCCTGACTTTC. Residues: CASSPRTGLSGANVLTF.

The chain recombines TRBV7-9 with TRBJ1-2, with D uncertain. The germline CDR1 and CDR2 sequences are SEHNR and FQNEAQ (reference sequence). The CDR3 runs to 14 residues. V gave up 4 bases and J gave up 8 bases, with 17 bases separating them. In nucleotides, the CDR3 is TGTGCCAGCAGCTACGCCTCGGGGTCTGAAGGCTACACCTTC. The encoded protein is CASSYASGSEGYTF.

This clonotype was observed a handful of times. The rearrangement links TRBV6-2 or TRBV6-3 to TRBJ2-3; 14 positions match TRBD2. Germline CDR1 and CDR2: MNHEY and SVGEGT. J was trimmed by 5 bases and V by 6 bases; bases with no gene match: 10. The CDR3 totals 17 residues. The CDR3 bases are TGTGCCAGCAGCTCACGGACTAGCGGGAGGCCCGGAGATACGCAGTATTTT. It translates to CASSSRTSGRPGDTQYF.

This clonotype has more than one count but fewer than ten. V gene TRBV5-1 combines with J gene TRBJ1-1; tentative D call: TRBD1 (5 bases). Trimming pared 3 bases from V and 1 base from J, leaving 13 bases between. The CDR3 runs 15 residues. Germline V gene sequence: CDR1 SGHRS, CDR2 YFSETQ. The CDR3, as DNA: TGCGCCAGCAGCTCCCGCGGGACCGAGAACACTGAAGCTTTCTTT. Its protein product is CASSSRGTENTEAFF.